One T cell receptor (beta chain) is described in this entry. This sample stems from a study of blood T cell repertoires in COVID-19. Study-level information: Italy, Spain and the United States were the sources of the convalescent and acute COVID-19 samples. Sources were T cells, B-cell-depleted T cells, or PBMCs; the material itself was cDNA or gDNA.

Profiled with immunoSEQ multiplex PCR; TCRdb holds only in-frame clones, not every one. The sample has around 45,000 clones; about 90% are singletons. The CDR3 spans 13 residues. V was pared by 8 bases and J by 7 bases, with 5 bases of the junction left unmatched. The germline V gene has CDR1 LNHDA and CDR2 SQIVND (reference sequence). This chain uses TRBV19 with TRBJ2-1; 10 bases agree with TRBD1. This clonotype originated in a man aged 65 to 79 with active COVID-19. Sequencing was carried out using peripheral blood. The CDR3: CASAGQGRNEQFF. The CDR3 nucleotides read TGTGCCAGTGCGGGACAGGGGAGGAATGAGCAGTTCTTC.